These 2 T cell receptor beta chains came from one sample sequenced in a study of blood T cell repertoires in COVID-19. Generated by immunoSEQ multiplex PCR, the TCRdb table keeps only in-frame clones and is missing some. The table records hundreds of thousands of clones, around nine tenths of them present only once. What was sequenced was PBMCs or T cells enriched from blood (not recorded which). Receptors were obtained from a woman aged 18-29 years who had been exposed to COVID-19.

The CDR3 is CASIPIDRDTDTQYF. CDR3 DNA: TGTGCCAGCATCCCCATCGACAGGGACACAGATACGCAGTATTTT. The chain couples TRBV28 to TRBJ2-3, with 7 bases lining up with TRBD1. V lost 7 bases and J lost 2; bases outside the gene matches: 9. Germline V CDR1 and CDR2: MDHEN, SYDVKM. This CDR3 is 15 amino acids long.

The genes are TRBV14 and TRBJ1-6; possibly TRBD1 for D (5 bases). V lost 8 bases and J lost 7, with 15 bases in between. CDR3 length: 14 amino acids. The germline V gene encodes CDR1 SGHDN and CDR2 FVKESK. The CDR3 spells CASSTAGHNSPLHF. DNA of the CDR3: TGTGCCAGCTCCACCGCGGGGCACAATTCACCCCTCCACTTT.